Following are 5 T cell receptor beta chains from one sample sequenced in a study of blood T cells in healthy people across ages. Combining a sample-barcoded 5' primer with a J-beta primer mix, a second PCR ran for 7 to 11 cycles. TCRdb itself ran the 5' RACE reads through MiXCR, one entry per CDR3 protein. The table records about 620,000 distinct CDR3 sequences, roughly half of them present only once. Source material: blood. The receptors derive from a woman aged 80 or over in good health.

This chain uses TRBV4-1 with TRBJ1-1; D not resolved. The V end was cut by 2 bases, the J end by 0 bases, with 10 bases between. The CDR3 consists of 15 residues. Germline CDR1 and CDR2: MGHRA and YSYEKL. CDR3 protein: CASSQFVGMNTEAFF. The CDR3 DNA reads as TGCGCCAGCAGCCAATTTGTGGGAATGAACACTGAAGCTTTCTTT.

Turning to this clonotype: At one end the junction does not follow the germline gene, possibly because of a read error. The CDR3 DNA follows: TGCGCCGGCAGCATCGGGACTAGCGGGGGGTCGGAGCAGTTCTTC. This translates into CAGSIGTSGGSEQFF. This chain joins TRBV5-1 and TRBJ2-1; TRBD2 matches at 15 bases. Germline assignment: CDR1 SGHRS and CDR2 YFSETQ. The CDR3 runs to 15 residues.

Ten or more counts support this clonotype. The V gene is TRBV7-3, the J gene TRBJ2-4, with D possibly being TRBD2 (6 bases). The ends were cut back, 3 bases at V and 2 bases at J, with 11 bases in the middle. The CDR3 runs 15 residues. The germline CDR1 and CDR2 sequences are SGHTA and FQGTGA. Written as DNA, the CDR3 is TGTGCCAGCAGCTTGGGGGGTAGCTCCAAAAACATTCAGTACTTC. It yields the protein CASSLGGSSKNIQYF.

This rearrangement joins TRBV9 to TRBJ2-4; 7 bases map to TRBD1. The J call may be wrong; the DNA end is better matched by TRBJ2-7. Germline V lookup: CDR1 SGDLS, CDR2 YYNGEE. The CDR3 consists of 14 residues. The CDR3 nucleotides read TGTGCCAGCAGCAAAGGACAGGAGCTCTACGAGCAGTACTTC. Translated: CASSKGQELYEQYF.

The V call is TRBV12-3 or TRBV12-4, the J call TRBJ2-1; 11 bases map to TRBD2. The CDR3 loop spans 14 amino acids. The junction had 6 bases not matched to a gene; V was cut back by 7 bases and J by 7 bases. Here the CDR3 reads CASTLAGGVNEQFF. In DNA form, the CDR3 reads TGTGCCAGCACCCTAGCGGGGGGAGTAAATGAGCAGTTCTTC.